This TCR beta chain originates from a study of blood T cell repertoires in COVID-19. On the study more broadly: Sites across the United States, Italy and Spain contributed samples from acute and convalescent COVID-19. PBMCs, B-cell-depleted T cells, or T cells provided the cDNA or gDNA that made up the material.

In the authors' methods: The assay estimated nucleated cells by amplifying reference gene primers. TCRdb keeps only in-frame clones here, not all; method: immunoSEQ multiplex PCR. The V and J calls and the clone size are those of that table, but D and trimming were determined from the DNA. The table lists about 73,000 clones, 65% to 90% of them singletons. V lost 1 base, J lost 4 bases, and 11 bases lay in between. From germline, CDR1 is LNHDA and CDR2 SQIVND (reference sequence). The CDR3 totals 15 residues. The rearrangement uses TRBV19 and TRBJ1-5, with D possibly matching TRBD1 (6 bases). The clonotype comes from an older woman with acute or convalescent COVID-19. Material for sequencing was peripheral blood. The CDR3 loop is CASSIGQGRNQPQHF. The CDR3 DNA sequence: TGTGCCAGTAGTATAGGTCAGGGGCGAAATCAGCCCCAGCATTTT.